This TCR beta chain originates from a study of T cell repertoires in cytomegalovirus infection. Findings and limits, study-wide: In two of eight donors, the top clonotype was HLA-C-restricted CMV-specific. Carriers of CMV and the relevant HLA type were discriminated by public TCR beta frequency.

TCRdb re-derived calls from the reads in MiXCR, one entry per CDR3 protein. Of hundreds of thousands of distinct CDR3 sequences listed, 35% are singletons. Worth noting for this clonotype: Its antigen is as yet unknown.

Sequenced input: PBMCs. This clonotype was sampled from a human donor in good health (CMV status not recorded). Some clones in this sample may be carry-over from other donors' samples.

CDR3 residues: CASSPPLGYDEQFF. The CDR3 nucleotides read TGTGCCAGCAGTCCTCCCCTGGGGTATGATGAGCAGTTCTTC. This sequence joins TRBV28 and TRBJ2-1; no clear D. Germline loops: CDR1 MDHEN, CDR2 SYDVKM. Trimming took off 5 bases at V and 8 bases at J, with 16 bases between the two ends. This CDR3 region has 14 residues. The variable domain in full, completed from reference TRBV28 and TRBJ2-1, reads DVKVTQSSRYLVKRTGEKVFLECVQDMDHENMFWYRQDPGLGLRLIYFSYDVKMKEKGDIPEGYSVSREKKERFSLILESASTNQTSMYLCASSPPLGYDEQFFGPGTRLTVL.